The subject of this entry is one TCR beta chain. Its target is not known. PCR used 60 Vbeta primers and 13 Jbeta primers. TCRdb's table, derived via immunoSEQ multiplex PCR, lists solely in-frame clones and lacks some. The sample shows roughly 200,000 clones, around three quarters of them seen only once. In germline, CDR1 is MRHNA, CDR2 SNTAGT. J lost 3 bases, V lost 3 bases, and 1 base had no gene match. This CDR3 contains 14 residues. This sample is drawn from a study of cytomegalovirus exposure and HLA in healthy donors. Overall study findings and caveats: Prior analysis indicated that the majority of TCR beta V segments exhibited productivity approximately 87% or approximately 30% of the time.

This cohort consisted of healthy bone marrow donors. The chain uses TRBV6-4 and TRBJ2-7, with 11 bases aligning to TRBD1. Sequenced material: PBMCs. This clonotype originated in a man under 40 in good health and CMV-seronegative. CDR3 bases: TGTGCCAGCAGTGAGGGGACAGGGGGCTACGAGCAGTACTTC. Translating gives CASSEGTGGYEQYF.